The next 6 T cell receptor beta chains were all read from a single sample in a study of response to subunit inactivated influenza vaccine. TCRdb passed the RT-PCR reads through MiXCR, listing each CDR3 protein once. The data contain under 200,000 distinct CDR3 sequences, roughly 12% of them singletons. The same data also went into a second study, on T cells expressing NK-cell markers. Turning to that study: cDNA encoding TCR beta was synthesized via 5'RACE template switching incorporating UMIs.

Sequenced here: CD8+ T cells sorted from PBMCs, sampled 11 to 12 days after vaccination. The receptors were gathered from a man aged 50-59 years who received an inactivated influenza vaccine.

In its sample, this clonotype was seen many times. The CDR3: CASSLGQGGTSYNEQFF. CDR3 in DNA: TGCGCCAGCAGCTTGGGGCAGGGGGGGACCTCCTACAATGAGCAGTTCTTC. The chain recombines TRBV5-1 with TRBJ2-1; D possibly matches TRBD1 or TRBD2 (7 bases each). Germline V gives CDR1 SGHRS, CDR2 YFSETQ. V lost 0 bases to trimming and J lost 0 bases, with 13 bases between them. The CDR3 contains 17 residues.

The chain employs TRBV19 and TRBJ1-1; D unclear. Per the germline V gene, CDR1 is LNHDA and CDR2 is SQIVND (reference sequence). This CDR3 region has 16 residues. V was shortened by 3 bases and J by 3 bases, with 17 bases between the two germline ends. CDR3 sequence: CASSMALDRADTEAFF. In nucleotides, the CDR3 is TGTGCCAGTAGTATGGCTCTCGACCGGGCCGACACTGAAGCTTTCTTT.

The CDR3 DNA sequence: TGTGCCAGCAGCCCCCCCGGAACCTACGAGCAGTACTTC. Its translation is CASSPPGTYEQYF. This rearrangement joins TRBV9 to TRBJ2-7; D gene unclear. Germline V gene lookup returns CDR1 SGDLS and CDR2 YYNGEE. This CDR3 contains 13 residues. Trimming pared 4 bases from V and 2 bases from J, leaving 10 bases between.

CDR3 nucleotide sequence: TGCGCCAGCAGCCAAGAATGGCAGGGGGCCAATTCACCCCTCCACTTT. As protein: CASSQEWQGANSPLHF. V usage is TRBV4-3 and J usage is TRBJ1-6, with TRBD1 matching over 8 bases. Germline V gene lookup returns CDR1 LGHNA and CDR2 YSLEER. CDR3 size: 16 residues. J lost 7 bases, V lost 0 bases, and 5 bases had no gene match.

This clonotype occurred many times. This chain joins TRBV10-3 and TRBJ2-1, with TRBD2 identical over 9 bases. This CDR3 comprises 14 residues. J was trimmed by 9 bases and V by 4 bases; bases with no gene match: 7. Germline CDR1 is ENHRY and CDR2 is SYGVKD. CDR3 in amino acids: CAISAGLAPAEQFF. CDR3 in DNA: TGTGCCATCAGTGCCGGACTAGCGCCGGCTGAGCAGTTCTTC.

This clonotype has only a few counts. V gene TRBV14 combines with J gene TRBJ2-1, with D tentatively TRBD2 (5 bases). CDR1 and CDR2 from the germline V gene are SGHDN and FVKESK. Trimming stripped 2 bases from V and 5 bases from J, with 16 bases between. The CDR3 runs 16 residues. The CDR3 bases are TGTGCCAGCAGCCAAACCAAACTAGACGGCCACAATGAGCAGTTCTTC. This sequence encodes CASSQTKLDGHNEQFF.